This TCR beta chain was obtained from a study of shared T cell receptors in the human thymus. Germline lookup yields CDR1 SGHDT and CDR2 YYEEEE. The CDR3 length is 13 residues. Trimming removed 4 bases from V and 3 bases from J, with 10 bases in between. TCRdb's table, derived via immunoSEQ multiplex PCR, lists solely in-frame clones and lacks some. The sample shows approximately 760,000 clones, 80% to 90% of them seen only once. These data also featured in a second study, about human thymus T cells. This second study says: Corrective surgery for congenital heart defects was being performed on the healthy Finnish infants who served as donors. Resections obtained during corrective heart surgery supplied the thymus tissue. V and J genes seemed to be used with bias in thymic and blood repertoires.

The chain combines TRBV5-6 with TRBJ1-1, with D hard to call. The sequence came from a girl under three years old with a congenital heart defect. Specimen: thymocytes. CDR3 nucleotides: TGTGCCAGCAGCCACACAAAATACACTGAAGCTTTCTTT. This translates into CASSHTKYTEAFF. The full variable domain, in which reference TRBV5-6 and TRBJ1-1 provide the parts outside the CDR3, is DAGVTQSPTHLIKTRGQQVTLRCSPKSGHDTVSWYQQALGQGPQFIFQYYEEEERQRGNFPDRFSGHQFPNYSSELNVNALLLGDSALYLCASSHTKYTEAFFGQGTRLTVV.